Presented here are 3 T cell receptor beta chains from one specimen sequenced in a study of blood T cells in healthy people across ages. The second PCR ran about 6 to 12 cycles with a sample-barcoded 5' primer and J-beta primers. TCRdb analysed the 5' RACE reads with MiXCR anew, one entry per CDR3 protein. This table has roughly 1.6 million distinct CDR3 sequences, around 36% appearing once. Sequencing used blood. Receptors were obtained from a young woman in good health.

Of note for this clonotype: A much larger clonotype is one base distant, so this may be a read error. The genes are TRBV20-1 and TRBJ2-5, with 14 bases matching TRBD2. The CDR3 sequence is 14 residues long. CDR1 DFQATT and CDR2 SNEGSKA come from the germline V gene (reference sequence). The CDR3 region is CSTRLAGGLETQYF. The CDR3 nucleotides read TGCAGTACTAGACTAGCGGGGGGGCTGGAGACCCAGTACTTC.

The sample holds many counts of this clonotype. This sequence joins TRBV12-3 or TRBV12-4 and TRBJ2-1; the match to TRBD1 covers 7 bases. The CDR3 is 13 residues long. The J segment lost 5 bases and the V segment lost 5 bases, leaving 3 bases of the junction unmatched. The CDR3 loop reads CASSPGTDNEQFF. The CDR3, as DNA: TGTGCCAGCAGTCCCGGGACAGACAATGAGCAGTTCTTC.

This clonotype occurred a few times. This sequence joins TRBV20-1 and TRBJ2-1, with 16 bases identical to TRBD2. This CDR3 is 15 amino acids long. V was pared by 3 bases and J by 5 bases, with 1 base of the junction left unmatched. Germline lookup yields CDR1 DFQATT and CDR2 SNEGSKA (reference sequence). The DNA for the CDR3 is TGCAGTGCTAGGGGACTAGCGGGGGGGAACAATGAGCAGTTCTTC. Translating gives CSARGLAGGNNEQFF.